A selection of T cell receptor beta chains follows, all from one sample in a study of cytomegalovirus exposure and HLA in healthy donors. Clones were read by immunoSEQ multiplex PCR, and TCRdb kept only the in-frame ones, dropping some. The repertoire holds roughly 260,000 clones, with 87% as singletons. Material: PBMCs. The receptors here all came from a man between 18 and 35 years old in good health and CMV-seronegative. The CDR3 runs from the conserved cysteine through the conserved F or W. A D gene is named only where the DNA matches it firmly. Size is stated for part of the rows, as once, few or many counts, or as a class when the clone is expanded.

V gene	J gene	D gene	clone size	CDR3 DNA	CDR3 protein
TRBV7-9	TRBJ2-2	TRBD1	-	TGTGCCAGCAGCCACCTGACAGGGAGAGACACCGGGGAGCTGTTTTTT	CASSHLTGRDTGELFF
TRBV7-9	TRBJ2-5	-	-	TGTGCCAGCAGCTTAGGAGGGCAGGTAGAGACCCAGTACTTC	CASSLGGQVETQYF
TRBV10-3	TRBJ2-2	-	-	TGTGCCATCAGACAAGCGAGGGATGCTGGGGAGCTGTTTTTT	CAIRQARDAGELFF
TRBV6-1	TRBJ2-4	-	-	TGTGCCAGCACAGGGGTGAGAAACATTCAGTACTTC	CASTGVRNIQYF
TRBV6-1	TRBJ1-4	TRBD1	-	TGTGCCGGGACCTCAGGGGGCGACAATGAAAAACTGTTTTTT	CAGTSGGDNEKLFF
TRBV28	TRBJ2-5	-	-	TGTGCCAGCAGTTCCCAAGCGGCAGTACAAGAGACCCAGTACTTC	CASSSQAAVQETQYF
TRBV7-3	TRBJ2-1	TRBD1	-	TGTGCCAGCAGCCCAAATCGGGACAGGGGGAATGAGCAGTTCTTC	CASSPNRDRGNEQFF
TRBV5-1	TRBJ2-2	-	-	TGCGCCAGCAGCTTGGCCCCAGGGGTGAACACCGGGGAGCTGTTTTTT	CASSLAPGVNTGELFF
TRBV13	TRBJ2-5	TRBD1	-	TGTGCCAGCAGCTTTTGGACAGGGGTGGGGACCCAGTACTTC	CASSFWTGVGTQYF
TRBV7-8	TRBJ1-4	-	-	TGTGCCAGCAGCTTAGGGGTCCGGGATAATGAAAAACTGTTTTTT	CASSLGVRDNEKLFF
TRBV6-5	TRBJ2-2	TRBD2	once	TGTGCCAGCAGTTACCCCGGTGCGGGGGGCTCAGGGGAGCTGTTTTTT	CASSYPGAGGSGELFF
TRBV6-5	TRBJ1-1	-	-	TGTGCCAGCAGTTACTCGAGCCAAGTTGAAGCTTTCTTT	CASSYSSQVEAFF
TRBV18	TRBJ2-7	-	few	TGTGCCAGCTCAGGATACCGGGACTCCACCTACGAGCAGTACTTC	CASSGYRDSTYEQYF
TRBV7-2	TRBJ2-7	TRBD1	once	TGTGCCAGCAGCACGAACCGGGACAGGATCGGCGAGCAGTACTTC	CASSTNRDRIGEQYF
TRBV7-9	TRBJ2-7	TRBD1	-	TGTGCCAGCAGTTCACGGACAGGGGGTTACGAGCAGTACTTC	CASSSRTGGYEQYF
TRBV5-1	TRBJ1-1	-	-	TGCGCCAGCAGTTTTGGGGTTGAGGGGGATGAAGCTTTCTTT	CASSFGVEGDEAFF
TRBV5-6	TRBJ2-1	-	-	TGTGCCAGCGGCTTGATTAGAGACAATGAGCAGTTCTTC	CASGLIRDNEQFF
TRBV4-3	TRBJ2-3	TRBD2	-	TGCGCCAGCAGCCGAACGAGGCTTAGCGGGGGGAGTACAGATACGCAGTATTTT	CASSRTRLSGGSTDTQYF
TRBV7-2	TRBJ2-7	-	-	TGTGCCAGCAGCAGGACAGTAAACGAGCAGTACTTC	CASSRTVNEQYF
TRBV27	TRBJ2-6	-	-	TGTGCCAGCAGACGACGGGGCGCAGGGGATATGAGCTCTGGGGCCAACGTCCTGACTTTC	CASRRRGAGDMSSGANVLTF
TRBV9	TRBJ2-3	TRBD1	-	TGTGCCAGCAGCGAGAGGACAGGAACTACAGATACGCAGTATTTT	CASSERTGTTDTQYF
TRBV11-2	TRBJ2-7	-	-	TGTGCCAGCAGCTTAGGTCGACAAAACTACGAGCAGTACTTC	CASSLGRQNYEQYF
TRBV9	TRBJ2-1	TRBD2	-	TGTGCCAGCAGCGTTAGCGGGAGCTCCTACAATGAGCAGTTCTTC	CASSVSGSSYNEQFF
TRBV4-2	TRBJ1-6	-	once	TGTGCCAGCAGCCAATACAGGGATTCACCCCTCCACTTT	CASSQYRDSPLHF
TRBV10-2	TRBJ2-7	-	-	TGCGCCAGCAGTGAGTCGGCCGTCGGAGATAGTTTTAACGAGCAGTACTTC	CASSESAVGDSFNEQYF
TRBV11-2	TRBJ2-1	TRBD1	-	TGTGCCAGCGCCTGGACTGGGACAGCCTACAATGAGCAGTTCTTC	CASAWTGTAYNEQFF
TRBV5-1	TRBJ2-7	TRBD1	-	TGCGCCAGCGGGATTGACAGGGGGTCCGGCGAGCAGTACTTC	CASGIDRGSGEQYF
TRBV19	TRBJ2-7	-	-	TGTGCCAGTAGCCCCCTAGGAGTATCCTACGAGCAGTACTTC	CASSPLGVSYEQYF
TRBV7-2	TRBJ2-7	-	once	TGTGCCAGCAGCTACAGGGAGGGCGAGCAGTACTTC	CASSYREGEQYF
TRBV7-9	TRBJ2-2	TRBD2	-	TGTGCCAGCAGCTTTAGAGGCGGGGGAGACACCGGGGAGCTGTTTTTT	CASSFRGGGDTGELFF
TRBV7-8	TRBJ2-7	-	-	TGTGCCAGCAGCCCCCAATCGAGCTCCTACGAGCAGTACTTC	CASSPQSSSYEQYF
TRBV6-4	TRBJ2-5	TRBD2	-	TGTGCCAGCAGTGACGGTCTGGCGGGAGTAGTGGAGACCCAGTACTTC	CASSDGLAGVVETQYF
TRBV6-5	TRBJ2-7	TRBD1	few	TGTGCCAGCAGTCGGGACAGGGGTGAGGAGCAGTACTTC	CASSRDRGEEQYF
TRBV28	TRBJ1-3	-	-	TGTGCCAGCAGCCTCCGACAGGGAAACACCATATATTTT	CASSLRQGNTIYF
TRBV4-1	TRBJ1-2	-	-	TGCGCCAGCAGCCAGGAGCTCGGTGGCTACACCTTC	CASSQELGGYTF
TRBV5-4	TRBJ1-2	-	-	TGTGCCAGCAGCTTGCCGCCGGATGGCTACACCTTC	CASSLPPDGYTF
TRBV6-6	TRBJ1-5	-	-	TGTGCCAGCAGCCACAGGGTTAAGTTGGATCAGCCCCAGCATTTT	CASSHRVKLDQPQHF
TRBV27	TRBJ1-5	TRBD1	-	TGTGCCAGCAGACCAACTACCGGGACAGCGTACAATCAGCCCCAGCATTTT	CASRPTTGTAYNQPQHF
TRBV30	TRBJ2-6	-	-	TGTGCCTGGACCCTGTCTGGGGCCAACGTCCTGACTTTC	CAWTLSGANVLTF
TRBV5-4	TRBJ2-5	-	-	TGTGCCAGCAGAACGTCGGTGGAAGAGACCCAGTACTTC	CASRTSVEETQYF